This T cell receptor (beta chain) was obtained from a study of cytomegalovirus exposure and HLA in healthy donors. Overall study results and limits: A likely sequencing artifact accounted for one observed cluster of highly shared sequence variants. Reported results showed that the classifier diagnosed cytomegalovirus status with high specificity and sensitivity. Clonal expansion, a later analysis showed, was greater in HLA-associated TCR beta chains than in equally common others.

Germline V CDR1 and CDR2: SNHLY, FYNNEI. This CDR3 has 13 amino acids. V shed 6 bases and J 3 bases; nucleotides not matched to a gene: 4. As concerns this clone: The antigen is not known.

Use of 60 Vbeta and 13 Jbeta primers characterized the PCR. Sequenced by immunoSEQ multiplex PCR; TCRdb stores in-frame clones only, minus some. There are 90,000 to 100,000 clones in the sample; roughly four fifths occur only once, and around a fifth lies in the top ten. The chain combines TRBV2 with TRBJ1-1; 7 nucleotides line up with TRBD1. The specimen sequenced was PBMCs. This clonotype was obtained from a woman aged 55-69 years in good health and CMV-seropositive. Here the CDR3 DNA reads TGTGCCAGCAGACCCACAGGGGACACTGAAGCTTTCTTT. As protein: CASRPTGDTEAFF. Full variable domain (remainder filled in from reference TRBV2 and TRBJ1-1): EPEVTQTPSHQVTQMGQEVILRCVPISNHLYFYWYRQILGQKVEFLVSFYNNEISEKSEIFDDQFSVERPDGSNFTLKIRSTKLEDSAMYFCASRPTGDTEAFFGQGTRLTVV.